The clone carrying this T cell receptor beta chain was observed a few times. Its specificity is not known. These data come from a study of Graves' ophthalmopathy and Graves' hyperthyroidism. Hyperthyroidism was new, under 2 months, in patients aged 18 to 65. This CDR3 is 15 amino acids long. Trimming took 4 bases from V and 11 from J, leaving 21 bases between them. CDR1 and CDR2 from the germline V gene are SGHTA and FQGNSA. Overall study results and limits: Classification of ophthalmopathy versus stable hyperthyroidism by a 13-signature model yielded 85% to 90% sensitivity and roughly 81% specificity. Blood shared most expanded thyroid clonotypes above 0.001 frequency. With just over 70% sensitivity and over 72% specificity, the model predicted ophthalmopathy progression.

Amplification from RNA transcripts yielded the TCR beta CDR3 regions. First-round RT-PCR relied on HTBI primers, and a second-round multiplex PCR came next. Each CDR3 protein is one row after TCRdb ran MiXCR on the multiplex PCR reads. The sample contains some 1.1 million distinct CDR3 sequences, about two fifths of which appear only once. Sequenced: peripheral blood or thyroid tissue (not recorded which). This rearrangement joins TRBV7-2 to TRBJ1-5; D possibly corresponds to TRBD1 (5 bases). This clonotype was sampled from an adult man with Graves' hyperthyroidism. The CDR3 loop is CASSSLGHRLQTQHF. The CDR3 DNA reads TGTGCCAGCAGCTCCCTTGGACACCGGCTCCAGACCCAGCATTTT.